One and the same sample provided the 19 T cell receptor beta chains below, sequenced in a study of T cells in women clearing cervical HPV infection. Assay: immunoSEQ multiplex PCR; the TCRdb copy retains only in-frame clones and omits some. The table lists roughly 20,000 clones. The sample was blood buffy coat. These receptors originate from a woman between 18 and 70 years old with a cervical HPV16 infection that either progressed to CIN3+ or cleared (not recorded which).

As regards this clone: The DNA ends 3 residues before the CDR3 does, and the rest of the CDR3 is filled in from the germline J gene. The rearrangement links TRBV7-6 to TRBJ1-2; 10 nucleotides line up with TRBD1. Germline CDR1 and CDR2: SGHVS and FNYEAQ. The CDR3 sequence is 15 residues long. J was trimmed by 6 bases and V by 1 base; bases with no gene match: 5. Incomplete CDR3 DNA: TGTGCCAGCAGCTTAGAAGAGACAGGGGGCAATGGC. Residues: CASSLEETGGNG. The whole CDR3 reads CASSLEETGGNGYTF. Complete variable domain (other parts from reference TRBV7-6 and TRBJ1-2): GAGVSQSPRYKVTKRGQDVALRCDPISGHVSLYWYRQALGQGPEFLTYFNYEAQQDKSGLPNDRFSAERPEGSISTLTIQRTEQRDSAMYRCASSLEETGGNGYTFGSGTRLTVV.

A remark on this clone: The CDR3 end is not reached by the read, which stops 3 residues before it; the germline J gene fills it in. This chain links TRBV5-1 with TRBJ1-2; 9 bases agree with TRBD1. The CDR3 runs 15 residues. J gave up 4 bases and V 3 bases, and 7 bases lay outside the gene matches. Germline CDR1 and CDR2: SGHRS and YFSETQ. CDR3 loop: CASSSGTGSPYGYTF. The CDR3 bases that were read are TGCGCCAGCAGCTCGGGGACAGGGTCCCCCTATGGC. Variable domain in full (rest from reference TRBV5-1 and TRBJ1-2): KAGVTQTPRYLIKTRGQQVTLSCSPISGHRSVSWYQQTPGQGLQFLFEYFSETQRNKGNFPGRFSGRQFSNSRSEMNVSTLELGDSALYLCASSSGTGSPYGYTFGSGTRLTVV.

A note on this clone: The sequenced fragment ends 3 residues before the CDR3 boundary, so the rest is inferred from the germline J gene. The chain combines TRBV2 with TRBJ1-5, with D perhaps matching TRBD1 (5 bases). This CDR3 comprises 14 residues. V was shortened by 2 bases and J by 4 bases, with 9 bases between the two germline ends. The germline V gene has CDR1 SNHLY and CDR2 FYNNEI. Here the CDR3 reads CASSEWAGNQPQHF. The CDR3 DNA, read in part, is TGTGCCAGCAGTGAATGGGCAGGGAATCAGCCC.

As concerns this clone: The CDR3 extends 3 residues past the end of the read, so its final part is completed from the germline J gene. The chain links TRBV29-1 to TRBJ2-4, with a possible D match to TRBD1 (7 bases). Germline assignment: CDR1 SQVTM and CDR2 ANQGSEA. The CDR3 has 19 amino acids. Trimming took off 5 bases at V and 2 bases at J, with 28 bases between the two ends. The CDR3 sequence: CSVPPRQGQFSGPKNIQYF. The part of the CDR3 DNA that was read is TGCAGCGTTCCCCCCCGGCAGGGACAGTTCAGCGGGCCCAAAAACATT.

About this clone itself: Read coverage stops 3 residues before the CDR3 terminus; the germline J gene supplies the remainder. V is TRBV7-8 and J is TRBJ2-1; possible D gene TRBD2, 6 bases. V was pared by 2 bases and J by 7 bases, with 18 bases between. In germline, CDR1 is SGHVS, CDR2 FQNEAQ. This CDR3 region has 16 residues. CDR3 DNA (partial): TGTGCCAGCAGCTTATCTAACAGACTAGTCTCGAATGAG. This gives the protein CASSLSNRLVSNE. The full CDR3 reads CASSLSNRLVSNEQFF.

As to this clone: The read terminates 3 residues before the CDR3 end, so the remaining end is supplied by the germline J gene. V is TRBV5-1 and J is TRBJ1-4, with a weak D call TRBD1 (6 bases). V dropped 2 bases and J dropped 4 bases, with 12 bases sitting between them. This CDR3 has 15 amino acids. In germline, CDR1 is SGHRS, CDR2 YFSETQ. CDR3 sequence: CASSFQGGGNEKLFF. CDR3 DNA, as far as it was read: TGCGCCAGCAGCTTCCAGGGAGGGGGTAATGAAAAA.

The covered CDR3 bases are TGCGCCAGCAGCTTGAAAGCGGGAGACGCCGGGGAG. It specifies CASSLKAGDAGE. The whole CDR3 protein is CASSLKAGDAGELFF. The rearrangement joins TRBV5-1 to TRBJ2-2; 8 bases map to TRBD2. From the germline J gene comes the end of the CDR3, since the read stops 3 residues before it. The CDR3 covers 15 residues. V lost 1 base to trimming and J lost 6 bases; unmatched junction nucleotides: 5. Germline-derived CDR1 and CDR2 are SGHRS and YFSETQ.

About this clone itself: The read gets to within 3 residues of the CDR3 end, and the germline J gene fills in the rest. The V call is TRBV19, the J call TRBJ1-5; D call uncertain. Germline-derived CDR1 and CDR2 are LNHDA and SQIVND (reference sequence). The CDR3 contains 14 residues. V lost 6 bases to trimming and J lost 0 bases, with 9 bases between them. The CDR3 is CASREPYSNQPQHF. The sequenced part of the CDR3 DNA is TGTGCCAGTAGAGAGCCGTATAGCAATCAGCCC.

A word on this clone: The read terminates 3 residues before the CDR3 end, so the remaining end is supplied by the germline J gene. The V gene is TRBV18, the J gene TRBJ1-2; D unresolved. The CDR3 contains 11 residues. Germline-derived CDR1 and CDR2 are KGHSH and LQKENI. The CDR3 sequence: CASSPRYDYTF. Partial CDR3 DNA: TGTGCCAGCTCACCGCGATACGAC.

A remark on this clone: The read terminates 3 residues ahead of where the CDR3 ends, so the germline J gene completes it. This rearrangement joins TRBV5-4 to TRBJ2-1; D may be TRBD1 (6 bases). This CDR3 region has 16 residues. V was trimmed by 3 bases and J by 0 bases, leaving 13 bases between them. CDR1 SGHNT and CDR2 YYREEE come from the germline V gene (reference sequence). This CDR3 reads CASSSKQGSSYNEQFF. The covered CDR3 bases are TGTGCCAGCAGCTCCAAACAGGGAAGCTCCTACAATGAG.

Notes on this clone: Read coverage stops 3 residues before the CDR3 terminus; the germline J gene supplies the remainder. The chain has TRBV5-4 and TRBJ1-2; D possibly corresponds to TRBD1 (6 bases). CDR3 size: 15 residues. V lost 5 bases and J lost 1, with 15 bases in between. Per the germline V gene, CDR1 is SGHNT and CDR2 is YYREEE (reference sequence). The CDR3 here is CASREKRQVNYGYTF. The CDR3 DNA, read in part, is TGTGCCAGCAGGGAAAAAAGACAGGTTAACTATGGC.

With regard to this clone: The read terminates 3 residues ahead of where the CDR3 ends, so the germline J gene completes it. The chain carries TRBV19 and TRBJ1-1; 9 positions match TRBD1. CDR3 length: 13 residues. Germline V gives CDR1 LNHDA, CDR2 SQIVND (reference sequence). CDR3 protein: CASSTTGGWQAFF. CDR3 DNA, as far as it was read: TGTGCCAGTAGTACAACAGGGGGCTGGCAA.

In regard to this clone: Read sequence stops 3 residues before the CDR3 end, and the germline J gene provides the missing end. This chain uses TRBV5-1 with TRBJ1-4; 8 bases line up with TRBD1. The CDR3 has 15 residues. V lost 0 bases to trimming and J lost 5 bases; unmatched junction nucleotides: 3. Per germline, CDR1 SGHRS and CDR2 YFSETQ. Incomplete CDR3 DNA: TGCGCCAGCAGCTTGGCAGGGGGCGTGAATGAAAAA. Translated, it gives CASSLAGGVNEK. The entire CDR3 is CASSLAGGVNEKLFF.

Concerning this clone itself: The read ends 3 residues shy of where the CDR3 ends; the end is completed using the germline J gene. The J gene is TRBJ2-7, the V gene TRBV19, with a tentative D call TRBD2 (6 bases). Trimming cost V 0 bases and J 6 bases, with 12 bases left between them. The germline V gene has CDR1 LNHDA and CDR2 SQIVND (reference sequence). CDR3 size: 14 residues. The sequenced part of the CDR3 DNA is TGTGCCAGTAGTATAGAGGACGGGGGTGTCGAG. Protein product: CASSIEDGGVE. The full CDR3 reads CASSIEDGGVEQYF.

Points on this clone: At one boundary the junction diverges from the germline segment, which might be a read error. This sample includes further DNA sequences coding for the same CDR3. The CDR3 region is CASPFGELGNTIYF. Partial CDR3 DNA: TGCGCCAGCCCCTTCGGGGAGCTTGGAAACACT. The chain uses TRBV10-1 and TRBJ1-3; no clear D gene. The read halts 3 residues ahead of the CDR3 end, with the missing end drawn from the germline J gene. Germline values: CDR1 WNHNN, CDR2 SYGVQD (reference sequence). The CDR3 loop spans 14 amino acids.

About this clone: Read sequence stops 3 residues before the CDR3 end, and the germline J gene provides the missing end. This CDR3 is also generated by other DNA sequences in the sample. The chain carries TRBV5-1 and TRBJ1-3; 9 bases are shared with TRBD1. This CDR3 region has 16 residues. V lost 3 bases and J lost 2; bases outside the gene matches: 6. The germline V gene encodes CDR1 SGHRS and CDR2 YFSETQ. CDR3: CASSYRTGEAGNTIYF. CDR3 bases read: TGCGCCAGCAGCTACCGGACAGGGGAGGCTGGAAACACC.

On this clone: The CDR3 end lies 3 residues beyond the end of the read and is filled in from the germline J gene. This chain connects TRBV5-5 to TRBJ1-2, with 11 bases matching TRBD1. The length of the CDR3 is 15 residues. V was pared by 0 bases and J by 5 bases, with 3 bases of the junction left unmatched. Germline V CDR1 and CDR2: SGHKS, YYEKEE (reference sequence). The CDR3 protein is CASSLGGTGGYGYTF. CDR3 DNA (partial): TGTGCCAGCAGCTTGGGGGGGACAGGGGGATATGGC.

In the case of this clone: The CDR3 goes on 3 residues after the read ends, and that part is filled in from the germline J gene. The rearrangement links TRBV5-1 to TRBJ1-2; D uncertain. Germline V gene sequence: CDR1 SGHRS, CDR2 YFSETQ. The CDR3 extends over 13 amino acids. The ends were cut back, 0 bases at V and 7 bases at J, with 10 bases in the middle. The covered CDR3 bases are TGCGCCAGCAGCTTGGAGGCAGGAAGTGGC. Residues: CASSLEAGSG. The CDR3 reads in full as CASSLEAGSGYTF.

Remarks on this clone: With the read ending 3 residues before the CDR3 end, the germline J gene is used to fill in that end. The chain couples TRBV2 to TRBJ1-2; D perhaps matches TRBD1 (6 bases). In germline, CDR1 is SNHLY, CDR2 FYNNEI. V dropped 10 bases and J dropped 4 bases, with 16 bases sitting between them. This CDR3 comprises 13 residues. The CDR3 sequence: CATRGEGLYGYTF. The sequenced CDR3 bases are TGTGCCACCAGGGGCGAGGGTCTCTATGGC.